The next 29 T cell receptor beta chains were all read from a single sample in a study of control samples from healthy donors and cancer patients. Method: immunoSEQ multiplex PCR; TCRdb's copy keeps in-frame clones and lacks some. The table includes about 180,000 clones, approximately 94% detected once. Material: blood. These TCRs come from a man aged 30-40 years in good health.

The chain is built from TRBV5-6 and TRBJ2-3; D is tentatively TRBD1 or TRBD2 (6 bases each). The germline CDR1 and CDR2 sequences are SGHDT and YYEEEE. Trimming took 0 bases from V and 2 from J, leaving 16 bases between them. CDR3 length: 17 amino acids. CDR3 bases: TGTGCCAGCAGCTTGGCTGGCCGGGGGCTTCTCACAGATACGCAGTATTTT. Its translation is CASSLAGRGLLTDTQYF. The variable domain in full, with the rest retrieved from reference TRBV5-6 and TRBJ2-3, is DAGVTQSPTHLIKTRGQQVTLRCSPKSGHDTVSWYQQALGQGPQFIFQYYEEEERQRGNFPDRFSGHQFPNYSSELNVNALLLGDSALYLCASSLAGRGLLTDTQYFGPGTRLTVL.

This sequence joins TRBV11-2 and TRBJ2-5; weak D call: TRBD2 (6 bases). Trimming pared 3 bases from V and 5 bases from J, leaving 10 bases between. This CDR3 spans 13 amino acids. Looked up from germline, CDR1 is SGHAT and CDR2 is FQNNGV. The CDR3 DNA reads TGTGCCAGCAGCTTTGGAGGGGCGGAGACCCAGTACTTC. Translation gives CASSFGGAETQYF.

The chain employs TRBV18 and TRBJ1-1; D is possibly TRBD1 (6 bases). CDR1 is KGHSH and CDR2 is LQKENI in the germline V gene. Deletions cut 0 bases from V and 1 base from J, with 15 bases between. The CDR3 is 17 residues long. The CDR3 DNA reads TGTGCCAGCTCACCACCGGGAGGAGACAGGACGAACACTGAAGCTTTCTTT. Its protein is CASSPPGGDRTNTEAFF.

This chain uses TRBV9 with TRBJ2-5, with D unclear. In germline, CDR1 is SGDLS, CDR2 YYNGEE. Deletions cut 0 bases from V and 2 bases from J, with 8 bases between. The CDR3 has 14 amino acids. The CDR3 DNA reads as TGTGCCAGCAGCGTAGGCGGTTCACAAGAGACCCAGTACTTC. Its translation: CASSVGGSQETQYF.

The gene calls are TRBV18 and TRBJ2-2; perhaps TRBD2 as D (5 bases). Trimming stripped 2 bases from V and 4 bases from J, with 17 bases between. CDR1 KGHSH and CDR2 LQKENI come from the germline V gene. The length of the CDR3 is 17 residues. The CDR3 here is CASSPFLGRLGTGELFF. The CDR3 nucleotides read TGTGCCAGCTCACCATTTCTTGGGAGATTGGGCACCGGGGAGCTGTTTTTT. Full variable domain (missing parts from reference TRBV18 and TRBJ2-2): NAGVMQNPRHLVRRRGQEARLRCSPMKGHSHVYWYRQLPEEGLKFMVYLQKENIIDESGMPKERFSAEFPKEGPSILRIQQVVRGDSAAYFCASSPFLGRLGTGELFFGEGSRLTVL.

As DNA, the CDR3 is TGTGCCATCACCCCGGACCCACGGGGCTCCCGCTCCTACGAGCAGTACTTC. Its protein product is CAITPDPRGSRSYEQYF. The V and J genes are TRBV10-3 and TRBJ2-7, with D perhaps given as TRBD1 or TRBD2 (5 bases each). V lost 7 bases to trimming and J lost 0 bases, with 22 bases between them. The length of the CDR3 is 17 residues. CDR1 is ENHRY and CDR2 is SYGVKD in the germline V gene.

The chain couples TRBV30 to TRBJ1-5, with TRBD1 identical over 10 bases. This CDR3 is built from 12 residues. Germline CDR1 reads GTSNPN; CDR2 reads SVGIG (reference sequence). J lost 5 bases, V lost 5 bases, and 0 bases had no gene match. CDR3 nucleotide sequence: TGTGCCTGGGGGACAGGGGATCAGCCCCAGCATTTT. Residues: CAWGTGDQPQHF.

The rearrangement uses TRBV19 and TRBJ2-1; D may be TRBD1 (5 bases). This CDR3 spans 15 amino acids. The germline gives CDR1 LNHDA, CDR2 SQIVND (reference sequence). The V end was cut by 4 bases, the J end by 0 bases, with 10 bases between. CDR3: CASSRQPSSYNEQFF. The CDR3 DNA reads TGTGCCAGTAGTAGACAGCCGAGCTCCTACAATGAGCAGTTCTTC. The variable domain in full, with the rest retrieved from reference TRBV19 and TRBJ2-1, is DGGITQSPKYLFRKEGQNVTLSCEQNLNHDAMYWYRQDPGQGLRLIYYSQIVNDFQKGDIAEGYSVSREKKESFPLTVTSAQKNPTAFYLCASSRQPSSYNEQFFGPGTRLTVL.

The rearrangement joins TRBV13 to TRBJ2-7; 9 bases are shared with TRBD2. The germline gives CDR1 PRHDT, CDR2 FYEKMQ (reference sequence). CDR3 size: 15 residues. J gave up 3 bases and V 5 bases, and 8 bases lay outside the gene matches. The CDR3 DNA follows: TGTGCCAGCAGCCCAATGGGACTAGCCCACTACGAGCAGTACTTC. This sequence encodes CASSPMGLAHYEQYF.

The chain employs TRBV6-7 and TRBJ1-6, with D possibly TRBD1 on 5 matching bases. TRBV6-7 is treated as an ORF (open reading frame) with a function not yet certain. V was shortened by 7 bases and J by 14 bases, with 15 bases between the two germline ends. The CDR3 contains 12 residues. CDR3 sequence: CASTGEPGALHF. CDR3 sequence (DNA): TGTGCCAGCACCGGGGAGCCGGGGGCCCTCCACTTT.

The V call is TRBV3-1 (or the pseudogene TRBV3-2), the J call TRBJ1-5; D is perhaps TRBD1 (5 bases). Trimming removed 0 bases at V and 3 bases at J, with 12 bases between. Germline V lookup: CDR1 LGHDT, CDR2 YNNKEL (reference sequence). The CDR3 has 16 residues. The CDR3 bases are TGTGCCAGCAGCCAAGATGGGAGACAGTTCAATCAGCCCCAGCATTTT. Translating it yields CASSQDGRQFNQPQHF.

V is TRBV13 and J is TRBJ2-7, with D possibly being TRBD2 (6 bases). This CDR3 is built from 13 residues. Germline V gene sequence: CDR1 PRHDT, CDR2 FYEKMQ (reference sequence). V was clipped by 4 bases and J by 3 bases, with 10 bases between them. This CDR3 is CASSSRLVYEQYF. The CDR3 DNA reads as TGTGCCAGCAGCTCGCGACTAGTCTACGAGCAGTACTTC.

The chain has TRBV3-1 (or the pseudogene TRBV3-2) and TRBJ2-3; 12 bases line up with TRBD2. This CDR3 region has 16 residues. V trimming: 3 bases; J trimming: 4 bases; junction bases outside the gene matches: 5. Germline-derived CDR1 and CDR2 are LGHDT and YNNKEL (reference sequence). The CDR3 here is CASSHGLAGSADTQYF. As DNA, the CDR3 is TGTGCCAGCAGCCACGGACTAGCGGGGTCGGCAGATACGCAGTATTTT.

Here the CDR3 DNA reads TGTGCCAGCAGCGCCAGGGGGGAGGCCTATGGCTACACCTTC. Protein sequence: CASSARGEAYGYTF. The rearrangement links TRBV7-2 to TRBJ1-2, with 7 bases aligning to TRBD1. The ends lost 5 bases at V and 4 bases at J; junction bases unmatched: 7. CDR3 length: 14 residues. Germline V lookup: CDR1 SGHTA, CDR2 FQGNSA.

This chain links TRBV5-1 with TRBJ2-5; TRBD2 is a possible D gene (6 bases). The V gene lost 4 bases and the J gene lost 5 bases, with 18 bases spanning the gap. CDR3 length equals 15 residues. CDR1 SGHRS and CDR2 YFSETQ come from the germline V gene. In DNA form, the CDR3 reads TGCGCCAGCAGCAATTCTGCGGGGACGGGGGAGACCCAGTACTTC. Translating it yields CASSNSAGTGETQYF.

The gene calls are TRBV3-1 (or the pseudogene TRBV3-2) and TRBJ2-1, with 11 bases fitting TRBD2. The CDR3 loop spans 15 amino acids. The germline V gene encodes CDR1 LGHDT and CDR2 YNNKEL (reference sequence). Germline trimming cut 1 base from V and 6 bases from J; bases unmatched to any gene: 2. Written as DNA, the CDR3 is TGTGCCAGCAGCCAAGGTACTAGCGGGAGCAATGAGCAGTTCTTC. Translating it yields CASSQGTSGSNEQFF.

CDR3 sequence: CASSEVGRANTGELFF. In DNA, the CDR3 is TGTGCCAGCAGTGAAGTGGGGAGGGCGAACACCGGGGAGCTGTTTTTT. The chain is built from TRBV6-1 and TRBJ2-2; 7 positions match TRBD2. Looked up from germline, CDR1 is MNHNS and CDR2 is SASEGT. J gave up 0 bases and V 1 base, and 2 bases lay outside the gene matches. This CDR3 comprises 16 residues.

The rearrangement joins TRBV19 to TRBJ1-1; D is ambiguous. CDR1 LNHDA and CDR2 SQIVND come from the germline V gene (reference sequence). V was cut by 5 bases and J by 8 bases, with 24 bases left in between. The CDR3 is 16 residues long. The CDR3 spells CASSSAGGYVGTEAFF. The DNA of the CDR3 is TGTGCCAGTAGTTCGGCAGGTGGGTACGTGGGAACGGAAGCTTTCTTT.

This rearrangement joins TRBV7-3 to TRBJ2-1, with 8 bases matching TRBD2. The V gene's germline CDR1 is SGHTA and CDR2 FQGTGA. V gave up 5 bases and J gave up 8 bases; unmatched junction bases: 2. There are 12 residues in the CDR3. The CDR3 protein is CASSVAGYEQFF. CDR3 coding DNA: TGTGCCAGCAGCGTAGCGGGATATGAGCAGTTCTTC.

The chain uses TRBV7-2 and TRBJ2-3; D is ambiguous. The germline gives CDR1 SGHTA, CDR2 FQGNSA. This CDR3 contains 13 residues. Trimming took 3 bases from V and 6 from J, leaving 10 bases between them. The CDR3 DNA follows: TGTGCCAGCAGCTTCCGAAAAGTGGATACGCAGTATTTT. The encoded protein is CASSFRKVDTQYF.

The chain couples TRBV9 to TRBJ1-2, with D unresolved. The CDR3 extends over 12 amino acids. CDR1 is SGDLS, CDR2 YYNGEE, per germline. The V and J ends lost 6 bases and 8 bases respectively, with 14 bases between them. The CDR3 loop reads CASNKGLEGYTF. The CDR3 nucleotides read TGTGCCAGCAATAAGGGCCTGGAGGGCTACACCTTC.

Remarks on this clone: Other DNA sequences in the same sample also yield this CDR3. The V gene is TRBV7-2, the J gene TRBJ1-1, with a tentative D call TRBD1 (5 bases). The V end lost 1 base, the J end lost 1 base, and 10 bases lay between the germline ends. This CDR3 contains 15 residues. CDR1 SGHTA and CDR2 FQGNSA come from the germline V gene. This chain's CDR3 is CASSLGQLGNTEAFF. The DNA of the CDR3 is TGTGCCAGCAGCTTAGGACAGTTAGGGAACACTGAAGCTTTCTTT.

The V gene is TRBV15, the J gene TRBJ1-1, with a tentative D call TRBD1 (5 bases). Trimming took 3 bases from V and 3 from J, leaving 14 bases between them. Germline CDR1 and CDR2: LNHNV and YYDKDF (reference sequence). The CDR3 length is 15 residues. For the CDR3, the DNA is TGTGCCACCAGCAGGACCGCGACAGTTTACACTGAAGCTTTCTTT. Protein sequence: CATSRTATVYTEAFF.

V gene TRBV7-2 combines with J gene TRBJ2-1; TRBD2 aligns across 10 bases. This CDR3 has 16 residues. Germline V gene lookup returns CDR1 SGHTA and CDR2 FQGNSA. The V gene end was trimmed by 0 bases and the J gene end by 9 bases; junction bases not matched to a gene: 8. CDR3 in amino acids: CASSLAAAGGVSEQFF. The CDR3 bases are TGTGCCAGCAGCTTAGCTGCAGCGGGGGGGGTTTCTGAGCAGTTCTTC.

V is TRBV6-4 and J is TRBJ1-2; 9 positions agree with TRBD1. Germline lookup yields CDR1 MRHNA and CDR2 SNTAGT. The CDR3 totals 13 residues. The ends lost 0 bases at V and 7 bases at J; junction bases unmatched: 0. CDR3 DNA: TGTGCCAGCAGTGACTCGACAGGGGGTGGCTACACCTTC. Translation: CASSDSTGGGYTF.

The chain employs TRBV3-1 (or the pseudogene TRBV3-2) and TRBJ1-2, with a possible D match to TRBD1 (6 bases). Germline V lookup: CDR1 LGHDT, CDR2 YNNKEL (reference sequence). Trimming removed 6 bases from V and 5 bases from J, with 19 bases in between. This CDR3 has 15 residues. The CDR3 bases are TGTGCCAGCAGATTTCCGGGACATAGGGCTTATGGCTACACCTTC. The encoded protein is CASRFPGHRAYGYTF.

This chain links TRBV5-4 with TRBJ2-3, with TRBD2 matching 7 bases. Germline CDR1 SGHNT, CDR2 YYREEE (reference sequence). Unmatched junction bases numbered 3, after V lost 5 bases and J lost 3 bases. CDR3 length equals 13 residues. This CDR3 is CASRAGGTDTQYF. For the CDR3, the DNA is TGTGCCAGCAGGGCCGGGGGGACAGATACGCAGTATTTT.

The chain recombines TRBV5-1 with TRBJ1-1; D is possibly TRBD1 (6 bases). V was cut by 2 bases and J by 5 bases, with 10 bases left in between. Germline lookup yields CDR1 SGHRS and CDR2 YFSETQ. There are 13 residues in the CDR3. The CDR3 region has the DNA TGCGCCAGCAGCTTCTTACAGGGAACTGAAGCTTTCTTT. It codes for CASSFLQGTEAFF. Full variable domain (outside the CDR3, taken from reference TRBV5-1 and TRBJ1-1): KAGVTQTPRYLIKTRGQQVTLSCSPISGHRSVSWYQQTPGQGLQFLFEYFSETQRNKGNFPGRFSGRQFSNSRSEMNVSTLELGDSALYLCASSFLQGTEAFFGQGTRLTVV.

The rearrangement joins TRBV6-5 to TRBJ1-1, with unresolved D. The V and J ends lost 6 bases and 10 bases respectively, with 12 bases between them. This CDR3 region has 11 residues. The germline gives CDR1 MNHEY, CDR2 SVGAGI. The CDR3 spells CASRRGPRAFF. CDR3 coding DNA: TGTGCCAGCAGGAGAGGGCCGAGAGCTTTCTTT.